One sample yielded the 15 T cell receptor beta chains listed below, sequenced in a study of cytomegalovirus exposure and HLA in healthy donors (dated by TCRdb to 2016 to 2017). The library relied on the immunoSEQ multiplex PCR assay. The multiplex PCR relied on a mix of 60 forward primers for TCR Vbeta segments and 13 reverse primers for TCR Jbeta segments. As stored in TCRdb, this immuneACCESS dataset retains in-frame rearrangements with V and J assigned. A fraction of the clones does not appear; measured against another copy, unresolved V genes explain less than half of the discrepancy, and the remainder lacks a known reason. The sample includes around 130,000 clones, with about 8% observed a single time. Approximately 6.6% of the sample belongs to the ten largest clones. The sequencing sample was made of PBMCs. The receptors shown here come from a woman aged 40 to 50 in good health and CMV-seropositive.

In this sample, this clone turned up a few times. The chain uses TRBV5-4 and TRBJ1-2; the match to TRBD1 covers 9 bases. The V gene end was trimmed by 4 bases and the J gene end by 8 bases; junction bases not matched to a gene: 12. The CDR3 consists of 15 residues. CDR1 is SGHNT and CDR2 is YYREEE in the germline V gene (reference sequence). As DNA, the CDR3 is TGTGCCAGCAGCATAAGCCGGGACAGGGCCCACGGCTACACCTTC. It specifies CASSISRDRAHGYTF.

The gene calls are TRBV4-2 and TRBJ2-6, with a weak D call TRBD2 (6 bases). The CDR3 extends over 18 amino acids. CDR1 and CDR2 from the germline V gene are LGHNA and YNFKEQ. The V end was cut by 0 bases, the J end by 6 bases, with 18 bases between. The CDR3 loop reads CASSQESPGSNAANVLTF. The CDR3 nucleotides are TGTGCCAGCAGCCAAGAAAGCCCCGGGAGTAACGCGGCCAACGTCCTGACTTTC.

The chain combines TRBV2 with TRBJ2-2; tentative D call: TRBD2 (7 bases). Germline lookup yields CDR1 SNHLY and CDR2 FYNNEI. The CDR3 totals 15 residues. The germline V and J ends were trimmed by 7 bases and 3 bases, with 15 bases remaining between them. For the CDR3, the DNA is TGTGCCAGCAAGGGGGGGCCCCAGGACACCGGGGAGCTGTTTTTT. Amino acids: CASKGGPQDTGELFF.

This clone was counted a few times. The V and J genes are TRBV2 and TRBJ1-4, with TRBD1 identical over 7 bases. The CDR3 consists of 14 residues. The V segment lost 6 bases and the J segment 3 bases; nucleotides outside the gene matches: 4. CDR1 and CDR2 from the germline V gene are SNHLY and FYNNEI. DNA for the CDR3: TGTGCCAGCAGGAGGGACAGAGCTAATGAAAAACTGTTTTTT. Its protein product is CASRRDRANEKLFF.

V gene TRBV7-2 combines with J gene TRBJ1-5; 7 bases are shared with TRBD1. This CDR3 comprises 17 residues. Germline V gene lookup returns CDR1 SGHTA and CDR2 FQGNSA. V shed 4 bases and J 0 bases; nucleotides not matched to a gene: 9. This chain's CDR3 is CASSSSGGLVSNQPQHF. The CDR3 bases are TGTGCCAGCAGCTCTTCAGGGGGGTTGGTTAGCAATCAGCCCCAGCATTTT.

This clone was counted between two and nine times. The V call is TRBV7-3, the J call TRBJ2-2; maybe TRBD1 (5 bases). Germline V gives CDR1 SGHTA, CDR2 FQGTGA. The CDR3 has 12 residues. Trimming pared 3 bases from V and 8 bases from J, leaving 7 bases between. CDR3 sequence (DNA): TGTGCCAGCAGCTTCCGGACAGGGGAGCTGTTTTTT. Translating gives CASSFRTGELFF.

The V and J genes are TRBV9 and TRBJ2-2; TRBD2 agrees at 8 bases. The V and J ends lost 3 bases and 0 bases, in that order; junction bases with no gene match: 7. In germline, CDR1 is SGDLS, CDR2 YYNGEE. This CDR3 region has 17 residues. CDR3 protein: CASSESGGEPNTGELFF. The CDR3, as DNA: TGTGCCAGCAGCGAGAGCGGGGGCGAACCGAACACCGGGGAGCTGTTTTTT.

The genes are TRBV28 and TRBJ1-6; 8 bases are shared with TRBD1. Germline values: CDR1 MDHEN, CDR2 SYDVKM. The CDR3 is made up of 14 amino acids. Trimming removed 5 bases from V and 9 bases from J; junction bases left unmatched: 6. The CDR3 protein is CASSADRGGSPLHF. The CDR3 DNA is TGTGCCAGCAGTGCAGACAGGGGCGGTTCACCCCTCCACTTT. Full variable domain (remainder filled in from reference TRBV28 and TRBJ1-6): DVKVTQSSRYLVKRTGEKVFLECVQDMDHENMFWYRQDPGLGLRLIYFSYDVKMKEKGDIPEGYSVSREKKERFSLILESASTNQTSMYLCASSADRGGSPLHFGNGTRLTVT.

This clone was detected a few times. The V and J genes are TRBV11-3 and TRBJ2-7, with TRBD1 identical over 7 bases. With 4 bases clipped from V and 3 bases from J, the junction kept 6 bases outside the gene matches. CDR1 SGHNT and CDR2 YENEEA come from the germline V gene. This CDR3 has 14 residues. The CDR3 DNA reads TGTGCCAGCAGCTCTGCCCGGGACAGCTACGAGCAGTACTTC. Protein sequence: CASSSARDSYEQYF.

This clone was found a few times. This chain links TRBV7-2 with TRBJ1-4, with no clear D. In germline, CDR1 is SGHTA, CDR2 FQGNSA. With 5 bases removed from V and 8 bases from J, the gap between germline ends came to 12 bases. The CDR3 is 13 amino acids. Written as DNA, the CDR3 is TGTGCCAGCAGCCTGGTAATACGGGAAAAACTGTTTTTT. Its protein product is CASSLVIREKLFF.

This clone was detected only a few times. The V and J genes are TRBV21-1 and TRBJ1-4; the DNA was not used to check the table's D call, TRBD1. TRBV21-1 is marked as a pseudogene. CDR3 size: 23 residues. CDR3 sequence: CASSKRRAGPTGEGTTTNEKLFF. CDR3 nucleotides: TGTGCCAGCAGCAAACGAAGGGCCGGTCCGACAGGAGAGGGAACTACAACTAATGAAAAACTGTTTTTT.

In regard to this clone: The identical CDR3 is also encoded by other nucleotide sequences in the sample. Written as DNA, the CDR3 is TGTGCCAGCAGCTTAGGCCTAGGAGGGATTTCATACGAGCAGTACTTC. It translates to CASSLGLGGISYEQYF. The V gene is TRBV13, the J gene TRBJ2-7, with D possibly matching TRBD2 (6 bases). Germline CDR1 reads PRHDT; CDR2 reads FYEKMQ (reference sequence). Trimming cost V 0 bases and J 4 bases, with 16 bases left between them. The CDR3 sequence is 16 residues long. The whole variable domain, remainder taken from reference TRBV13 and TRBJ2-7, is AAGVIQSPRHLIKEKRETATLKCYPIPRHDTVYWYQQGPGQDPQFLISFYEKMQSDKGSIPDRFSAQQFSDYHSELNMSSLELGDSALYFCASSLGLGGISYEQYFGPGTRLTVT.

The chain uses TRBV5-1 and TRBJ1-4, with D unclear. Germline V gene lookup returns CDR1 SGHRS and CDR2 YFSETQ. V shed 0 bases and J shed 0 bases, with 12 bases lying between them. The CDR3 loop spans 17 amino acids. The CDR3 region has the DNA TGCGCCAGCAGCTTGGGAGGAGCAACTACAACTAATGAAAAACTGTTTTTT. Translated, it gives CASSLGGATTTNEKLFF.

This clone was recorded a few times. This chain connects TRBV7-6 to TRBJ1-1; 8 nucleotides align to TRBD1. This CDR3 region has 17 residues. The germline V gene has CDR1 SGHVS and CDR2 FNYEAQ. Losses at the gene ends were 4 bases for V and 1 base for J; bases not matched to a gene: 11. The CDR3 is CASSSGQGGDRNTEAFF. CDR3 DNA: TGTGCCAGCAGCTCCGGACAGGGTGGTGATCGGAACACTGAAGCTTTCTTT. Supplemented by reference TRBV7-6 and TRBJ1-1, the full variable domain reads GAGVSQSPRYKVTKRGQDVALRCDPISGHVSLYWYRQALGQGPEFLTYFNYEAQQDKSGLPNDRFSAERPEGSISTLTIQRTEQRDSAMYRCASSSGQGGDRNTEAFFGQGTRLTVV.

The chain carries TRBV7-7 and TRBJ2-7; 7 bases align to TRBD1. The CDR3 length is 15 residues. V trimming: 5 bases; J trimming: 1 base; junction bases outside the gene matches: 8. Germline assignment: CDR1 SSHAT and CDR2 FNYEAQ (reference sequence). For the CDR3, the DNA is TGTGCCAGCAGCCCAGGGACAGCGTATTCCTACGAGCAGTACTTC. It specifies CASSPGTAYSYEQYF. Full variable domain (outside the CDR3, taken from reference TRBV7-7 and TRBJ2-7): GAGVSQSPRYKVTKRGQDVTLRCDPISSHATLYWYQQALGQGPEFLTYFNYEAQPDKSGLPSDRFSAERPEGSISTLTIQRTEQRDSAMYRCASSPGTAYSYEQYFGPGTRLTVT.